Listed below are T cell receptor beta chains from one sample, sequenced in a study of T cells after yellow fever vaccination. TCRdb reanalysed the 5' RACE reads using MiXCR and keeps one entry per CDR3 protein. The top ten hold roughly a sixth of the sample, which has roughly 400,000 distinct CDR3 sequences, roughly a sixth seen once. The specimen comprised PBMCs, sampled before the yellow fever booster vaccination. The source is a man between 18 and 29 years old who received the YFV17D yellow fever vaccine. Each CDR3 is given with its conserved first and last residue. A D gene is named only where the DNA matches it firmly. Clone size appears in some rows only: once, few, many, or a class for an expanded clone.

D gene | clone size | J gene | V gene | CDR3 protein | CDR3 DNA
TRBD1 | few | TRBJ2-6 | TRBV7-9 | CASSRTGGSGANVLTF | TGTGCCAGCAGCCGGACAGGGGGCTCTGGGGCCAACGTCCTGACTTTC
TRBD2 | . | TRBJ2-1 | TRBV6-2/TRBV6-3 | CASSNSGGRDEQFF | TGTGCCAGCAGTAACAGCGGGGGGCGCGATGAGCAGTTCTTC
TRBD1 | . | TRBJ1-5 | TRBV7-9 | CASSNGQGAKSQHF | TGTGCCAGCAGCAACGGACAGGGGGCGAAGTCCCAGCATTTT
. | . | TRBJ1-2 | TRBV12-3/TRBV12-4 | CASSFGTSNYGYTF | TGTGCCAGCAGTTTCGGAACCTCTAACTATGGCTACACCTTC
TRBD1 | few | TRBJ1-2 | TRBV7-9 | CASSPPGQVSQGYTF | TGTGCCAGCAGCCCACCGGGACAGGTATCGCAGGGCTACACCTTC
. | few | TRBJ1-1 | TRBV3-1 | CASSHPHDTEAFF | TGTGCCAGCAGCCACCCTCACGACACTGAAGCTTTCTTT
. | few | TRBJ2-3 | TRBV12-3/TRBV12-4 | CASSFFGGTDTQYF | TGTGCCAGCAGTTTCTTCGGGGGCACAGATACGCAGTATTTT
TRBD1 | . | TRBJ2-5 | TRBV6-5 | CASSYSNGQVETQYF | TGTGCCAGCAGTTACTCGAATGGACAGGTCGAGACCCAGTACTTC
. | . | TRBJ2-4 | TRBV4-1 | CASSQPLGGQYF | TGCGCCAGCAGCCAACCTCTGGGGGGTCAGTACTTC
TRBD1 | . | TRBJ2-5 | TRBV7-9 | CASSLIGGQGQETQYF | TGTGCCAGCAGCTTAATCGGAGGACAGGGCCAAGAGACCCAGTACTTC
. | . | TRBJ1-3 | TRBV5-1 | CASSLAAGGNTIYF | TGCGCCAGCAGCTTGGCCGCCGGCGGAAACACCATATATTTT
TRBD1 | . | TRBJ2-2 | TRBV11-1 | CASSLDPGTGGRTGELFF | TGTGCCAGCAGCTTAGACCCCGGGACAGGGGGGCGAACCGGGGAGCTGTTTTTT
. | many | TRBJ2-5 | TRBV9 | CASSVGGEETQYF | TGTGCCAGCAGCGTAGGTGGCGAAGAGACCCAGTACTTC
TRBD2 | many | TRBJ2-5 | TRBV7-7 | CASSLPGGAQETQYF | TGTGCCAGCAGCTTACCCGGGGGGGCCCAAGAGACCCAGTACTTC
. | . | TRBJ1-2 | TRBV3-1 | CASSLSDLSGYTF | TGTGCCAGCAGCCTCTCGGACCTCTCTGGCTACACCTTC
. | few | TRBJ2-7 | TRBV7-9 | CASSSIGQRYYEQYF | TGTGCCAGCAGCTCGATCGGACAGCGGTACTACGAGCAGTACTTC
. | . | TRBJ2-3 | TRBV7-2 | CAGSSRAPAKYF | TGTGCCGGCAGCTCCCGGGCCCCAGCAAAGTATTTT
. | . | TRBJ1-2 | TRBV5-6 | CASSPTDTLRSYTF | TGTGCCAGCAGCCCCACTGACACGCTGAGGAGCTACACCTTC
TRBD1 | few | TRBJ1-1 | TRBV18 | CASSPGQDGEAFF | TGTGCCAGCTCACCTGGACAGGATGGTGAAGCTTTCTTT
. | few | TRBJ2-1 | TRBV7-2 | CASSFGHYNEQFF | TGTGCCAGCAGCTTCGGACACTACAATGAGCAGTTCTTC
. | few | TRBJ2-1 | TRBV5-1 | CASSLEGGPYNEQFF | TGCGCCAGCAGCTTGGAGGGGGGTCCCTACAATGAGCAGTTCTTC
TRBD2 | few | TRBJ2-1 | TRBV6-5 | CASSTGTSGRRDEQFF | TGTGCCAGCAGTACGGGGACTAGCGGGCGACGCGATGAGCAGTTCTTC
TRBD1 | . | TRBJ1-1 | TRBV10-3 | CATASWTGVTEAFF | TGTGCCACCGCTTCCTGGACAGGGGTCACTGAAGCTTTCTTT
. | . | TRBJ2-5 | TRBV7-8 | CASSSTTSSLKETQYF | TGTGCCAGCAGCTCCACAACAAGCTCACTTAAAGAGACCCAGTACTTC
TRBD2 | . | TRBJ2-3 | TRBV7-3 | CASSFSGEGSYTQYF | TGTGCCAGCAGCTTTAGCGGGGAGGGAAGTTATACGCAGTATTTT
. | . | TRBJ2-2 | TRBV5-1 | CASSWQAANTGELFF | TGCGCCAGCAGCTGGCAGGCCGCGAACACCGGGGAGCTGTTTTTT
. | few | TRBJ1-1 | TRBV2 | CATYRDSPRSTEAFF | TGTGCCACGTACCGGGACTCACCGAGGAGCACTGAAGCTTTCTTT
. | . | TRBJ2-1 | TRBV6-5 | CASSYLPESSYNEQFF | TGTGCCAGCAGTTATCTGCCGGAGAGCTCCTACAATGAGCAGTTCTTC
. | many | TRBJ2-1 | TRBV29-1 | CSVGSSFEQFF | TGCAGCGTAGGATCTAGCTTTGAGCAGTTCTTC
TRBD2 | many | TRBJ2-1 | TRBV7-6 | CASRQNQRGAYNEQFF | TGTGCCAGCAGACAAAACCAGCGGGGGGCCTACAATGAGCAGTTCTTC
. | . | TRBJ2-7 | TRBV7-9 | CASSSPSRVYEQYF | TGTGCCAGCAGCTCACCGTCGAGGGTCTACGAGCAGTACTTC
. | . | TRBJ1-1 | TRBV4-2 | CASSQEGWGDTEAFF | TGTGCCAGCAGCCAAGAGGGGTGGGGCGACACTGAAGCTTTCTTT
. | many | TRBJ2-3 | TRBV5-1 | CASSRGSTDTQYF | TGCGCCAGTAGTCGGGGGAGCACAGATACGCAGTATTTT
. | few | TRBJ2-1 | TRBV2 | CASSPAQGHNEQFF | TGTGCCAGCAGTCCCGCCCAGGGGCACAATGAGCAGTTCTTC
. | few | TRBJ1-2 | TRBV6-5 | CASSYSRGGYGYTF | TGTGCCAGCAGTTACTCGAGGGGAGGATATGGCTACACCTTC
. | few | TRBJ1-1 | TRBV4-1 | CASRDSQPHAFF | TGCGCCAGCAGGGACAGTCAGCCGCACGCTTTCTTT
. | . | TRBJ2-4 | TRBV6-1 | CASSEEAGGGNIQYF | TGTGCCAGCAGTGAAGAGGCAGGGGGAGGGAACATTCAGTACTTC
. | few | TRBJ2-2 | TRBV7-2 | CASTNSRGGMGGELFF | TGTGCCAGCACCAACTCCAGGGGAGGTATGGGCGGGGAGCTGTTTTTT
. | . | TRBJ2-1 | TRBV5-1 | CASSPRVGYLYNEQFF | TGCGCCAGCAGCCCCCGGGTGGGTTATCTCTACAATGAGCAGTTCTTC
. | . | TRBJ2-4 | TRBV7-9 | CASSIRSGEIQYF | TGTGCCAGCAGCATCAGGTCGGGAGAGATTCAGTACTTC
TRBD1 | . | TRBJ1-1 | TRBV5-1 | CASSIQGPRSNTEAFF | TGCGCCAGCAGCATACAGGGGCCGCGATCGAACACTGAAGCTTTCTTT
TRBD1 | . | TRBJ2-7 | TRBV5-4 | CASSIRDRVDEQYF | TGTGCCAGCAGCATCCGGGACAGGGTTGACGAGCAGTACTTC
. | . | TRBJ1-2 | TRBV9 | CASSVDAGASGFYTF | TGTGCCAGCAGCGTAGACGCGGGGGCGAGTGGGTTTTACACCTTC
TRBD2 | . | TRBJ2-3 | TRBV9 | CASSVAAGEITDTQYF | TGTGCCAGCAGCGTTGCGGCGGGGGAAATCACAGATACGCAGTATTTT
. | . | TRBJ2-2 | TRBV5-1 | CASSLAFTAGTGELFF | TGCGCCAGCAGCTTGGCGTTCACAGCGGGCACCGGGGAGCTGTTTTTT
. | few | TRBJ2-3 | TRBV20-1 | CSAPFGGLADTQYF | TGCAGTGCCCCCTTCGGGGGTTTGGCAGATACGCAGTATTTT
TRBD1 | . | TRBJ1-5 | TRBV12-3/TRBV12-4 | CASTQGQGNQPQHF | TGTGCCAGCACCCAGGGACAGGGCAATCAGCCCCAGCATTTT
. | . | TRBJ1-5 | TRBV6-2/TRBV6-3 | CASSYGVHSNQPQHF | TGTGCCAGCAGTTACGGGGTTCATAGCAATCAGCCCCAGCATTTT